This is a list of T cell receptor beta chains from one sample in a study of blood T cell repertoires in COVID-19. Profiled with immunoSEQ multiplex PCR; TCRdb holds only in-frame clones, not every one. The sample has 290,000 or so clones; around nine tenths are singletons. Sequenced: PBMCs or T cells enriched from blood (not recorded which). The receptors here all came from a woman under 40 who had recovered from COVID-19. The CDR3 runs from the conserved cysteine through the conserved F or W. Fields, in order: V gene, D gene, clone size, J gene, CDR3 DNA, CDR3 protein. D genes are given only for firm matches. The size field is filled for only some rows; it gives once, few, many or a size class.

TRBV2	.	.	TRBJ2-3	TGTGCCAGCAGTGTCTACAGGTTTAGCACAGATACGCAGTATTTT	CASSVYRFSTDTQYF
TRBV5-1	TRBD2	.	TRBJ2-1	TGCGCCAGCAGCCCCTCGGGACTAGCGGGAGGTAATGAGCAGTTCTTC	CASSPSGLAGGNEQFF
TRBV28	.	.	TRBJ2-7	TGTGCCAGCAGAGGCGGGGCAGGATTGCTGGAGCAGTACTTC	CASRGGAGLLEQYF
TRBV2	.	.	TRBJ1-1	TGTGCCAGCATGGTACAGGTGAACACTGAAGCTTTCTTT	CASMVQVNTEAFF
TRBV7-2	TRBD1	.	TRBJ2-7	TGTGCCAGCAGCTTAGTTGGGACAGGGTTATTGATGCGGGAGCAGTACTTC	CASSLVGTGLLMREQYF
TRBV6-1	TRBD2	.	TRBJ2-7	TGTGCCAGCAGTGAACCGGGACTAGCGTACGAGCAGTACTTC	CASSEPGLAYEQYF
TRBV10-1	TRBD1	.	TRBJ1-1	TGCGCCAGCACCGGGACAGGGTCGGGAAACACTGAAGCTTTCTTT	CASTGTGSGNTEAFF
TRBV5-1	TRBD2	.	TRBJ2-1	TGCGCCAGCAGCTTGGGTTCCGGACTAGGGGCCTACAATGAGCAGTTCTTC	CASSLGSGLGAYNEQFF
TRBV6-2/TRBV6-3	TRBD2	.	TRBJ2-2	TGTGCCAGCAGCCCACTTAGCGGGAGGGGCACCGGGGAGCTGTTTTTT	CASSPLSGRGTGELFF
TRBV4-3	TRBD1	.	TRBJ1-1	TGCGCCAGCAGCCATAATTACAGGGGGGGCATGAACACTGAAGCTTTCTTT	CASSHNYRGGMNTEAFF
TRBV5-6	.	.	TRBJ2-7	TGTGCCAGCAGCTTGGTTGCAGGGTCCGTTCGCGAGCAGTACTTC	CASSLVAGSVREQYF
TRBV18	TRBD1	.	TRBJ2-6	TGTGCCAGCTCACCACTCCAGGGACAGGGGGGCTCTGGGGCCAACGTCCTGACTTTC	CASSPLQGQGGSGANVLTF
TRBV7-6	.	.	TRBJ2-1	TGTGCCAGCAGCTTAGGTCCCCTAGCGAACAATGAGCAGTTCTTC	CASSLGPLANNEQFF
TRBV28	.	once	TRBJ2-7	TGTGCCAGCAGCGACACCAACTCCTACGAGCAGTACTTC	CASSDTNSYEQYF
TRBV6-2/TRBV6-3	TRBD2	.	TRBJ2-2	TGTGCCAGCAGCTGGACTAGCGGGACCTTGAACACCGGGGAGCTGTTTTTT	CASSWTSGTLNTGELFF
TRBV5-4	.	.	TRBJ2-7	TGTGCCAGCAGCCCAGCGACAGTTTCCTACGAGCAGTACTTC	CASSPATVSYEQYF
TRBV27	.	.	TRBJ2-3	TGTGCCAGCAGTGGATATCGCGGTAGAACAGATACGCAGTATTTT	CASSGYRGRTDTQYF
TRBV7-2	TRBD2	.	TRBJ2-7	TGTGCCAGCAGACCGGCCGCGGGAGGGACCTACGAGCAGTACTTC	CASRPAAGGTYEQYF
TRBV27	TRBD2	.	TRBJ2-1	TGTGCCAGCAGTTCTGGACTAGCGGGAGTCAATGAGCAGTTCTTC	CASSSGLAGVNEQFF
TRBV7-3	TRBD2	.	TRBJ2-2	TGTGCCAGCAGCTTTCTAGCGGGAGGGCCGAACACCGGGGAGCTGTTTTTT	CASSFLAGGPNTGELFF
TRBV5-4	TRBD1	.	TRBJ2-1	TGTGCCAGCAGCTCGCTGGGGACAGGGGTCATAGGGAATGAGCAGTTCTTC	CASSSLGTGVIGNEQFF
TRBV19	.	.	TRBJ1-5	TGTGCCAGTAGTAATCTCGGGGGCAATCAGCCCCAGCATTTT	CASSNLGGNQPQHF
TRBV7-6	.	.	TRBJ1-1	TGTGCCAGCAGCTTAGCGACGAGGGTCAGCACTGAAGCTTTCTTT	CASSLATRVSTEAFF
TRBV5-6	TRBD2	.	TRBJ2-2	TGTGCCAGCAGCTTGGGACTAGCGGGAGTTCCGGGGGAGCTGTTTTTT	CASSLGLAGVPGELFF
TRBV18	TRBD1	few	TRBJ2-6	TGTGCCAGCTCACCACTTCCGGACAGGGTTTCTGGGGCCAACGTCCTGACTTTC	CASSPLPDRVSGANVLTF
TRBV18	TRBD1	.	TRBJ1-2	TGTGCCAGCTCACCCCGACAGGGAGGCAACTATGGCTACACCTTC	CASSPRQGGNYGYTF
TRBV30	.	.	TRBJ2-2	TGTGCCTGGAGTACCCAGGCTAGCGACACCGGGGAGCTGTTTTTT	CAWSTQASDTGELFF
TRBV7-2	.	.	TRBJ1-2	TGTGCCAGCAGCTTAGCTCTTCGGAGGGATGGCTACACCTTC	CASSLALRRDGYTF
TRBV18	TRBD2	.	TRBJ2-1	TGTGCCAGCTCACCTACTAGCGGGAGACTACGAACATACAATGAGCAGTTCTTC	CASSPTSGRLRTYNEQFF
TRBV4-3	TRBD1	once	TRBJ1-3	TGCGCCAGCAGCCATCGACAGGGATCCTCTGGAAACACCATATATTTT	CASSHRQGSSGNTIYF
TRBV13	TRBD1	.	TRBJ1-4	TGTGCCAGCAGCCCGGCAGGGGGCACTAATGAAAAACTGTTTTTT	CASSPAGGTNEKLFF
TRBV12-3/TRBV12-4	.	.	TRBJ1-1	TGTGCCACCTGGAGTTTGGGGCCTGAAGCTTTCTTT	CATWSLGPEAFF
TRBV5-6	TRBD1	.	TRBJ1-6	TGTGCCAGCTCTGAGGGGGCCGGCTCACCCCTCCACTTT	CASSEGAGSPLHF
TRBV28	.	.	TRBJ1-5	TGTGCCAGCAGTTTTATCTTCCAGGCAGTTAGCAATCAGCCCCAGCATTTT	CASSFIFQAVSNQPQHF
TRBV10-3	TRBD1	.	TRBJ2-5	TGTGCCATCAGCCCGGGACAGGGGCTAGAGACCCAGTACTTC	CAISPGQGLETQYF
TRBV5-1	.	.	TRBJ2-1	TGCGCCAGCAGCTTGGAGGAGAACCTCTCCTACAATGAGCAGTTCTTC	CASSLEENLSYNEQFF
TRBV30	TRBD1	.	TRBJ1-5	TGTGCCTGGAGTGCCGGGACAGGGGATCAGCCCCAGCATTTT	CAWSAGTGDQPQHF
TRBV18	TRBD1	.	TRBJ1-3	TGTGCCAGCTCACCCCCGGACAGGCGGGAAGGAAACACCATATATTTT	CASSPPDRREGNTIYF
TRBV7-8	.	.	TRBJ2-1	TGTGCCAGCAGCCGAGAAGTGCTAGCGTACGAGCAGTTCTTC	CASSREVLAYEQFF
TRBV10-3	.	.	TRBJ1-5	TGTGCCACCAGGGCAAGTCCAGGTGCGAGCAATCAGCCCCAGCATTTT	CATRASPGASNQPQHF
TRBV28	.	.	TRBJ1-5	TGTGCCAGCAGCACTATGGAAGCCCGCCATCAGCCCCAGCATTTT	CASSTMEARHQPQHF
TRBV28	TRBD2	.	TRBJ2-1	TGTGCCAGCAGTCCAGGGGGTAGCGGGAGGGAAAACTACAATGAGCAGTTCTTC	CASSPGGSGRENYNEQFF
TRBV2	.	once	TRBJ1-5	TGTGCCAGCAAGCTTATGGAGCCCCAGCATTTT	CASKLMEPQHF